These 21 T cell receptor beta chains share one sample of origin, sequenced in a study of CD8+CD57+ T cells in acquired aplastic anemia. Sequenced patients had shown CD8+CD57+ cell expansion by flow cytometry. It was genomic DNA that served as the template for profiling TCR beta VDJ and CDR3. TCRdb called the reads again in MiXCR, with one record for every CDR3 protein. This table holds some 160,000 distinct CDR3 sequences, around 43% found once. Sequencing input: sorted CD4+, CD8+, or CD8+CD57+ T cells (not recorded which) from PBMCs. The source is a human donor with aplastic anemia.

The rearrangement uses TRBV19 and TRBJ1-1; 7 bases fit TRBD1. Looked up from germline, CDR1 is LNHDA and CDR2 is SQIVND (reference sequence). This CDR3 is built from 14 residues. V lost 9 bases, J lost 5 bases, and 12 bases stayed unmatched. The CDR3 loop is CASSATGYGTEAFF. Here the CDR3 DNA reads TGTGCCAGCAGTGCGACAGGGTACGGAACTGAAGCTTTCTTT.

On this clonotype: This could be a read error, since a much larger clone is one nucleotide away. Here the CDR3 reads CASSASPSGPYNEQFF. In nucleotides, the CDR3 is TGTGCCAGCAGCGCTAGCCCTAGCGGCCCCTACAATGAGCAGTTCTTC. The chain couples TRBV7-9 to TRBJ2-1; TRBD2 matches 7 bases. The V gene's germline CDR1 is SEHNR and CDR2 FQNEAQ (reference sequence). Germline trimming cut 5 bases from V and 2 bases from J; bases unmatched to any gene: 9. CDR3 length: 16 amino acids.

This rearrangement joins TRBV7-6 to TRBJ2-7, with D perhaps assigned TRBD1 or TRBD2 (6 bases each). The CDR3 is made up of 13 amino acids. CDR1 and CDR2 (germline): SGHVS, FNYEAQ. V lost 5 bases, J lost 6 bases, and 14 bases lay in between. The CDR3 reads CASSPVGGLEQYF. In nucleotides, the CDR3 is TGTGCCAGCAGCCCGGTCGGGGGCCTCGAGCAGTACTTC.

This sequence joins TRBV24-1 and TRBJ2-7; the D gene is possibly TRBD1 (6 bases). The CDR3 is made up of 14 amino acids. CDR1 is KGHDR, CDR2 SFDVKD, per germline. Trimming left V 11 bases short and J 5 bases short, with 21 bases between. Here the CDR3 reads CAIIPGTRGNEQYF. For the CDR3, the DNA is TGTGCCATCATTCCCGGGACACGGGGTAACGAGCAGTACTTC.

The chain combines TRBV29-1 with TRBJ1-2; no clear D. CDR3 size: 13 residues. V gave up 3 bases and J gave up 4 bases, with 12 bases separating them. Germline CDR1 and CDR2: SQVTM and ANQGSEA. The CDR3 spells CSVDTLGGYGYTF. CDR3 in DNA: TGCAGCGTTGATACGCTGGGAGGCTATGGCTACACCTTC.

As regards this clonotype: No conserved phenylalanine or tryptophan ends this CDR3, so it is likely a read error. The V call is TRBV19, the J call TRBJ2-5; D uncertain. There are 14 residues in the CDR3. CDR1 is LNHDA, CDR2 SQIVND, per germline (reference sequence). V was cut by 5 bases and J by 4 bases, with 14 bases left in between. The CDR3 protein is CASSVVGWGETQYV. In DNA, the CDR3 is TGTGCCAGTAGTGTAGTAGGTTGGGGAGAGACCCAGTACGTC.

This clonotype was seen more than once but under ten times. The chain couples TRBV10-1 to TRBJ1-6; a weak D match, TRBD1 (6 bases). Trimming removed 6 bases at V and 0 bases at J, with 12 bases between. Germline CDR1 reads WNHNN; CDR2 reads SYGVQD (reference sequence). The CDR3 totals 16 residues. The CDR3 region is CASRADRSSYNSPLHF. As DNA, the CDR3 is TGCGCCAGCAGGGCCGACAGGAGCTCCTATAATTCACCCCTCCACTTT.

On this clonotype itself: This CDR3 fails to terminate in the conserved phenylalanine or tryptophan, so it likely reflects a read error. This chain links TRBV2 with TRBJ2-1; 8 bases fit TRBD1. Germline values: CDR1 SNHLY, CDR2 FYNNEI. This CDR3 has 14 residues. Here the CDR3 DNA reads TGTACCAGCAGCGACAGGACAGGGTACAATGAGCAGTTCGTC. This translates into CTSSDRTGYNEQFV.

Concerning this clonotype: This may come from a read error, since a much larger clone is one base off. The conserved closing phenylalanine or tryptophan is absent in this CDR3, likely reflecting a read error. The genes are TRBV7-9 and TRBJ2-7, with 8 bases lining up with TRBD1. The CDR3 totals 14 residues. Looked up from germline, CDR1 is SEHNR and CDR2 is FQNEAQ (reference sequence). V lost 1 base, J lost 1 base, and 0 bases stayed unmatched. CDR3 amino acids: CASSLGDRSYEQYY. DNA of the CDR3: TGTGCCAGCAGCTTAGGGGACAGGTCCTACGAGCAGTACTAC.

The genes are TRBV15 and TRBJ2-5; possible D gene TRBD1, 6 bases. Germline assignment: CDR1 LNHNV and CDR2 YYDKDF (reference sequence). V lost 1 base and J lost 5, with 11 bases in between. This CDR3 has 14 amino acids. The CDR3 here is CATSRVQGPETQYF. The CDR3 DNA sequence: TGTGCCACCAGCAGAGTACAGGGTCCGGAGACCCAGTACTTC.

This clonotype was seen at least ten times. V usage is TRBV19 and J usage is TRBJ1-3; D unresolved. Trimming removed 5 bases at V and 4 bases at J, with 15 bases between. CDR3 length: 15 residues. Per the germline V gene, CDR1 is LNHDA and CDR2 is SQIVND (reference sequence). In DNA form, the CDR3 reads TGTGCCAGTAGTCCCTGGACGGGATCGGGAAACACCATATATTTT. This sequence encodes CASSPWTGSGNTIYF. The variable domain in full, with the rest retrieved from reference TRBV19 and TRBJ1-3, is DGGITQSPKYLFRKEGQNVTLSCEQNLNHDAMYWYRQDPGQGLRLIYYSQIVNDFQKGDIAEGYSVSREKKESFPLTVTSAQKNPTAFYLCASSPWTGSGNTIYFGEGSWLTVV.

This clonotype has just a few counts. V usage is TRBV2 and J usage is TRBJ1-2; D possibly corresponds to TRBD1 (5 bases). This CDR3 comprises 15 residues. CDR1 is SNHLY and CDR2 is FYNNEI in the germline V gene. V lost 10 bases and J lost 5, with 23 bases in between. The CDR3 here is CATRQSLLNRYGYTF. The CDR3 DNA is TGTGCCACCAGACAGTCTCTACTAAACAGGTATGGCTACACCTTC.

The chain uses TRBV7-8 and TRBJ1-5; no clear D. V lost 1 base and J lost 3, with 10 bases in between. The CDR3 has 15 amino acids. Per germline, CDR1 SGHVS and CDR2 FQNEAQ. The CDR3 DNA reads as TGTGCCAGCAGCTTAGTATTGGGAAACAATCAGCCCCAGCATTTT. The encoded protein is CASSLVLGNNQPQHF. Drawing the rest from reference TRBV7-8 and TRBJ1-5, the complete variable domain is GAGVSQSPRYKVAKRGQDVALRCDPISGHVSLFWYQQALGQGPEFLTYFQNEAQLDKSGLPSDRFFAERPEGSVSTLKIQRTQQEDSAVYLCASSLVLGNNQPQHFGDGTRLSIL.

J is TRBJ1-2 and V is TRBV24-1; D is uncertain. There are 12 residues in the CDR3. Germline CDR1 is KGHDR and CDR2 is SFDVKD. Trimming took 6 bases from V and 0 from J, leaving 4 bases between them. The CDR3 nucleotides read TGTGCCACCAGTTCAGCTAACTATGGCTACACCTTC. The encoded protein is CATSSANYGYTF.

Regarding this clonotype: One junction end disagrees with the germline gene, perhaps due to a read error. The V gene is TRBV10-3, the J gene TRBJ1-1; the D is unclear. From germline, CDR1 is ENHRY and CDR2 SYGVKD. The CDR3 is made up of 13 amino acids. CDR3 sequence (DNA): TGTGCCACCAGTCCCGTCTGGGACACTGAAGCTTTCTTT. It specifies CATSPVWDTEAFF.

In this sample, this clonotype turned up many times. V usage is TRBV12-3 or TRBV12-4 and J usage is TRBJ1-6; no reliable D call. Trimming removed 3 bases from V and 2 bases from J, with 5 bases in between. This CDR3 is 14 amino acids long. The CDR3 DNA reads TGTGCCAGCAGTTTCGGGGCCTATAATTCACCCCTCCACTTT. It codes for CASSFGAYNSPLHF.

This clonotype was found many times. This sequence joins TRBV19 and TRBJ2-7; the D is unclear. This CDR3 has 14 residues. V lost 3 bases and J lost 0, with 9 bases in between. Germline values: CDR1 LNHDA, CDR2 SQIVND (reference sequence). CDR3 residues: CASSIRSHSYEQYF. CDR3 DNA: TGTGCCAGTAGTATTCGCTCTCACTCCTACGAGCAGTACTTC.

A remark on this clonotype: Relative to the germline gene, one junction end is altered; a read error may explain this. V and J are TRBV2 and TRBJ2-3; possibly TRBD2 for D (5 bases). Looked up from germline, CDR1 is SNHLY and CDR2 is FYNNEI. This CDR3 is 12 amino acids long. The CDR3 here is CASSESRDTQYF. CDR3 nucleotides: TGTGCCAGCAGTGAATCTCGGGATACGCAGTATTTC.

The chain recombines TRBV7-2 with TRBJ2-1, with D perhaps TRBD2 (6 bases). Deletions cut 1 base from V and 7 bases from J, with 20 bases between. The CDR3 is 17 residues long. Germline V CDR1 and CDR2: SGHTA, FQGNSA. The CDR3 DNA reads as TGTGCCAGCAGCTTAGTGGATTCGAGGACTGGGGGGAATGAGCAGTTCTTC. This gives the protein CASSLVDSRTGGNEQFF.

Turning to this clonotype: Just one base apart from a much larger clone, this may be a read error. The genes are TRBV5-1 and TRBJ2-3; 8 bases fit TRBD2. V trimming: 7 bases; J trimming: 8 bases; junction bases outside the gene matches: 12. This CDR3 contains 14 residues. CDR1 and CDR2 (germline): SGHRS, YFSETQ. As DNA, the CDR3 is TGCGCCAGCGGCACTGAGCGGGGGACCTCTACGCAGTATTTT. It translates to CASGTERGTSTQYF.

This rearrangement joins TRBV29-1 to TRBJ1-5; D not resolved. The CDR3 covers 15 residues. Germline V gene data show CDR1 as SQVTM and CDR2 as ANQGSEA. The germline V and J ends were trimmed by 3 bases and 2 bases, with 14 bases remaining between them. For the CDR3, the DNA is TGCAGCGTTGATGGGGTAGGCTATGGCAATCAGCCCCAGCATTTT. Its protein is CSVDGVGYGNQPQHF. Using reference TRBV29-1 and TRBJ1-5 for the parts outside the CDR3, the full variable domain is SAVISQKPSRDICQRGTSLTIQCQVDSQVTMMFWYRQQPGQSLTLIATANQGSEATYESGFVIDKFPISRPNLTFSTLTVSNMSPEDSSIYLCSVDGVGYGNQPQHFGDGTRLSIL.